A selection of T cell receptor beta chains follows, all from one sample in a study of blood T cell repertoires in COVID-19. This table comes from immunoSEQ multiplex PCR, and its TCRdb copy is limited to in-frame clones, with some not included. The sample lists some 70,000 clones; roughly 85% were seen once. The sample taken for sequencing was peripheral blood. All receptors come from a woman in her fifties or sixties with COVID-19, enrolled during active disease. Each CDR3 is given with its conserved first and last residue. Fields, in order: V gene, J gene, CDR3 length, D gene, clone size, CDR3 protein, CDR3 DNA. The D gene is left open where the match is weak. Size tells how often a clone was seen (once, few, many) or the class of an expanded clone, and some rows leave it out.

v_gene: TRBV19; j_gene: TRBJ2-1; len: 13; d_gene: TRBD1; abundance: once; CDR3aa: CASSIAPTGEKFF; CDR3nt: TGTGCCAGTAGTATAGCCCCGACAGGGGAGAAGTTCTTC
v_gene: TRBV12-3/TRBV12-4; j_gene: TRBJ2-5; len: 11; d_gene: -; abundance: -; CDR3aa: CASSFGETQYF; CDR3nt: TGTGCCAGCAGTTTCGGGGAGACCCAGTACTTC
v_gene: TRBV6-1; j_gene: TRBJ2-7; len: 15; d_gene: TRBD1; abundance: -; CDR3aa: CASSEWPGGSYEQYF; CDR3nt: TGTGCCAGCAGTGAATGGCCAGGGGGTTCCTACGAGCAGTACTTC
v_gene: TRBV30; j_gene: TRBJ2-2; len: 13; d_gene: -; abundance: few; CDR3aa: CAWNVGAGGELFF; CDR3nt: TGTGCCTGGAATGTGGGGGCAGGCGGGGAGCTGTTTTTT
v_gene: TRBV4-3; j_gene: TRBJ2-1; len: 15; d_gene: -; abundance: -; CDR3aa: CASSLVRESYNEQFF; CDR3nt: TGCGCCAGCAGCTTGGTGAGGGAGTCCTACAATGAGCAGTTCTTC
v_gene: TRBV27; j_gene: TRBJ1-5; len: 13; d_gene: -; abundance: -; CDR3aa: CASSYGLGQPQHF; CDR3nt: TGTGCCAGCAGTTACGGCCTAGGACAGCCCCAGCATTTT
v_gene: TRBV3-1/TRBV3-2; j_gene: TRBJ1-2; len: 17; d_gene: TRBD1; abundance: -; CDR3aa: CASSQEGFGTGGLSYTF; CDR3nt: TGTGCCAGCAGCCAAGAGGGTTTTGGGACAGGGGGCCTGAGCTACACCTTC
v_gene: TRBV2; j_gene: TRBJ2-3; len: 15; d_gene: -; abundance: -; CDR3aa: CASNRVTPSTDTQYF; CDR3nt: TGTGCCAGCAATCGGGTCACCCCTAGCACAGATACGCAGTATTTT
v_gene: TRBV24-1; j_gene: TRBJ2-1; len: 12; d_gene: TRBD2; abundance: -; CDR3aa: CATAGGGPEQFF; CDR3nt: TGTGCCACAGCGGGGGGGGGCCCTGAGCAGTTCTTC
v_gene: TRBV29-1; j_gene: TRBJ1-4; len: 14; d_gene: TRBD1; abundance: -; CDR3aa: CSVRQGLTNEKLFF; CDR3nt: TGCAGCGTTCGACAGGGTCTAACTAATGAAAAACTGTTTTTT
v_gene: TRBV21-1; j_gene: TRBJ2-6; len: 19; d_gene: -; abundance: once; CDR3aa: CASSKGYPAGGAGANVLTF; CDR3nt: TGTGCCAGCAGCAAAGGGTACCCAGCGGGGGGCGCTGGGGCCAACGTCCTGACTTTC
v_gene: TRBV19; j_gene: TRBJ2-1; len: 14; d_gene: -; abundance: -; CDR3aa: CASQYGGSYNEQFF; CDR3nt: TGTGCCAGTCAGTACGGGGGCTCCTACAATGAGCAGTTCTTC
v_gene: TRBV7-6; j_gene: TRBJ2-1; len: 14; d_gene: TRBD1; abundance: -; CDR3aa: CASSLWDRGNEQFF; CDR3nt: TGTGCCAGCAGCTTATGGGACAGGGGTAATGAGCAGTTCTTC
v_gene: TRBV6-5; j_gene: TRBJ1-5; len: 13; d_gene: -; abundance: -; CDR3aa: CASSPTGGQPQHF; CDR3nt: TGTGCCAGCAGTCCCACCGGCGGTCAGCCCCAGCATTTT
v_gene: TRBV28; j_gene: TRBJ1-5; len: 16; d_gene: -; abundance: -; CDR3aa: CASSSRQVTSNQPQHF; CDR3nt: TGTGCCAGCAGCTCTCGACAGGTGACGAGCAATCAGCCCCAGCATTTT
v_gene: TRBV28; j_gene: TRBJ2-2; len: 20; d_gene: TRBD2; abundance: once; CDR3aa: CASATTSGRSTQSLAGELFF; CDR3nt: TGTGCCAGCGCCACGACTAGCGGGAGGTCCACTCAATCTTTGGCCGGGGAGCTGTTTTTT
v_gene: TRBV5-1; j_gene: TRBJ1-2; len: 16; d_gene: TRBD1; abundance: -; CDR3aa: CASRADWRGLDYGYTF; CDR3nt: TGCGCCAGCAGGGCGGATTGGAGGGGGCTTGACTATGGCTACACCTTC
v_gene: TRBV12-5; j_gene: TRBJ1-1; len: 13; d_gene: -; abundance: -; CDR3aa: CASGQGPNTEAFF; CDR3nt: TGTGCTAGTGGCCAGGGTCCGAACACTGAAGCTTTCTTT
v_gene: TRBV3-1/TRBV3-2; j_gene: TRBJ2-5; len: 15; d_gene: TRBD2; abundance: once; CDR3aa: CASSHPVAGAETQYF; CDR3nt: TGTGCCAGCAGCCACCCAGTAGCGGGAGCAGAGACCCAGTACTTC
v_gene: TRBV13; j_gene: TRBJ1-1; len: 14; d_gene: -; abundance: -; CDR3aa: CASSLEEGRTEAFF; CDR3nt: TGTGCCAGCAGCTTAGAGGAGGGGAGAACTGAAGCTTTCTTT
v_gene: TRBV2; j_gene: TRBJ2-3; len: 13; d_gene: -; abundance: -; CDR3aa: CASSDQSTDTQYF; CDR3nt: TGTGCCAGCAGTGATCAAAGCACAGATACGCAGTATTTT
v_gene: TRBV6-5; j_gene: TRBJ1-4; len: 15; d_gene: TRBD1; abundance: -; CDR3aa: CASSQGGTGGEKLFF; CDR3nt: TGTGCCAGCAGCCAGGGTGGGACAGGCGGTGAAAAACTGTTTTTT
v_gene: TRBV4-1; j_gene: TRBJ1-3; len: 19; d_gene: TRBD1; abundance: -; CDR3aa: CASSRPIRDRAVSGNTIYF; CDR3nt: TGCGCCAGCAGCCGACCGATCCGGGACAGGGCTGTTTCTGGAAACACCATATATTTT
v_gene: TRBV6-5; j_gene: TRBJ2-3; len: 15; d_gene: -; abundance: -; CDR3aa: CASSPSGGSTDTQYF; CDR3nt: TGTGCCAGCAGTCCCTCTGGCGGCAGCACAGATACGCAGTATTTT
v_gene: TRBV7-2; j_gene: TRBJ2-1; len: 16; d_gene: -; abundance: once; CDR3aa: CASSLVPGGIYNEQFF; CDR3nt: TGTGCCAGCAGCTTAGTACCCGGGGGAATCTACAATGAGCAGTTCTTC
v_gene: TRBV3-1/TRBV3-2; j_gene: TRBJ1-1; len: 15; d_gene: -; abundance: once; CDR3aa: CASSLSAVGGTEAFF; CDR3nt: TGTGCCAGCAGTCTATCAGCCGTCGGGGGCACTGAAGCTTTCTTT
v_gene: TRBV4-2; j_gene: TRBJ2-1; len: 16; d_gene: -; abundance: -; CDR3aa: CASSQKEDSYYNEQFF; CDR3nt: TGTGCCAGCAGCCAAAAGGAGGACAGTTATTACAATGAGCAGTTCTTC
v_gene: TRBV11-3; j_gene: TRBJ1-1; len: 14; d_gene: -; abundance: few; CDR3aa: CASSRNRAGTEAFF; CDR3nt: TGTGCCAGCAGCAGAAACAGGGCAGGCACTGAAGCTTTCTTT
v_gene: TRBV15; j_gene: TRBJ2-5; len: 13; d_gene: TRBD1; abundance: -; CDR3aa: CATTDRNEETQYF; CDR3nt: TGTGCCACTACGGACAGGAACGAAGAGACCCAGTACTTC
v_gene: TRBV28; j_gene: TRBJ2-7; len: 16; d_gene: TRBD1; abundance: -; CDR3aa: CASSSISGTGVNEQYF; CDR3nt: TGTGCCAGCAGCTCCATCTCCGGGACAGGGGTAAACGAGCAGTACTTC
v_gene: TRBV6-5; j_gene: TRBJ2-2; len: 14; d_gene: -; abundance: -; CDR3aa: CASSSQGWTGELFF; CDR3nt: TGTGCCAGCTCTTCCCAGGGCTGGACCGGGGAGCTGTTTTTT
v_gene: TRBV6-6; j_gene: TRBJ1-2; len: 14; d_gene: TRBD1; abundance: -; CDR3aa: CASSTGGLDYGYTF; CDR3nt: TGTGCCAGCAGCACAGGGGGCTTAGACTATGGCTACACCTTC
v_gene: TRBV7-2; j_gene: TRBJ1-1; len: 14; d_gene: TRBD1; abundance: -; CDR3aa: CASSLSRGDTEAFF; CDR3nt: TGTGCCAGCAGCTTAAGCAGGGGGGACACTGAAGCTTTCTTT
v_gene: TRBV19; j_gene: TRBJ1-2; len: 15; d_gene: -; abundance: -; CDR3aa: CASIPQGGANYGYTF; CDR3nt: TGTGCCAGTATTCCCCAAGGCGGAGCTAACTATGGCTACACCTTC
v_gene: TRBV4-1; j_gene: TRBJ2-7; len: 16; d_gene: -; abundance: -; CDR3aa: CASSQGTTGYSYEQYF; CDR3nt: TGCGCCAGCAGCCAAGGAACGACAGGCTACTCCTACGAGCAGTACTTC
v_gene: TRBV2; j_gene: TRBJ1-6; len: 15; d_gene: TRBD1; abundance: once; CDR3aa: CASILQGADYSPLHF; CDR3nt: TGTGCCAGCATTTTACAGGGGGCAGATTATTCACCCCTCCACTTT
v_gene: TRBV6-6; j_gene: TRBJ1-2; len: 16; d_gene: -; abundance: -; CDR3aa: CASSYSITAGPGGYTF; CDR3nt: TGTGCCAGCAGTTACTCGATCACGGCGGGCCCAGGAGGCTACACCTTC
v_gene: TRBV18; j_gene: TRBJ1-3; len: 16; d_gene: TRBD1; abundance: -; CDR3aa: CASSPGQPGDGNTIYF; CDR3nt: TGTGCCAGCTCACCGGGACAGCCCGGGGATGGAAACACCATATATTTT
v_gene: TRBV4-2; j_gene: TRBJ2-3; len: 17; d_gene: TRBD2; abundance: -; CDR3aa: CASSKGLARKLTDTQYF; CDR3nt: TGTGCCAGCAGCAAGGGACTAGCGAGAAAACTCACAGATACGCAGTATTTT
v_gene: TRBV10-3; j_gene: TRBJ2-3; len: 11; d_gene: TRBD2; abundance: -; CDR3aa: CAAGRDDTQYF; CDR3nt: TGTGCCGCCGGGAGGGACGATACGCAGTATTTT
v_gene: TRBV14; j_gene: TRBJ2-1; len: 14; d_gene: TRBD2; abundance: -; CDR3aa: CASSQTMAGDKEFF; CDR3nt: TGTGCCAGCAGCCAAACAATGGCGGGAGATAAGGAGTTCTTC
v_gene: TRBV7-8; j_gene: TRBJ2-7; len: 14; d_gene: -; abundance: once; CDR3aa: CASSGERAAYEQYF; CDR3nt: TGTGCCAGCAGCGGGGAGCGGGCTGCCTACGAGCAGTACTTC
v_gene: TRBV15; j_gene: TRBJ1-1; len: 12; d_gene: -; abundance: -; CDR3aa: CATSSPGGEAFF; CDR3nt: TGTGCCACCAGCAGCCCGGGGGGGGAAGCTTTCTTT
v_gene: TRBV6-2/TRBV6-3; j_gene: TRBJ2-1; len: 18; d_gene: TRBD2; abundance: -; CDR3aa: CASSTLLAGYSTYNEQFF; CDR3nt: TGTGCCAGCAGTACCCTACTAGCGGGGTATAGCACCTACAATGAGCAGTTCTTC
v_gene: TRBV11-2; j_gene: TRBJ2-3; len: 18; d_gene: TRBD2; abundance: -; CDR3aa: CASSLVLAGGSSTDTQYF; CDR3nt: TGTGCCAGCAGCTTAGTACTAGCGGGAGGCTCTAGCACAGATACGCAGTATTTT
v_gene: TRBV7-2; j_gene: TRBJ1-5; len: 15; d_gene: TRBD1; abundance: few; CDR3aa: CASTPGGTGNQPQHF; CDR3nt: TGTGCCAGCACCCCGGGGGGGACAGGGAATCAGCCCCAGCATTTT
v_gene: TRBV10-2; j_gene: TRBJ2-7; len: 12; d_gene: -; abundance: -; CDR3aa: CASSPLFYEQYF; CDR3nt: TGCGCCAGCAGTCCCCTCTTCTACGAGCAGTACTTC
v_gene: TRBV18; j_gene: TRBJ1-2; len: 18; d_gene: TRBD1; abundance: -; CDR3aa: CASSQLAPGQGSAYGYTF; CDR3nt: TGTGCCAGCTCACAACTGGCCCCGGGACAGGGCAGCGCCTATGGCTACACCTTC
v_gene: TRBV6-1; j_gene: TRBJ1-6; len: 13; d_gene: -; abundance: once; CDR3aa: CASSEGGNSPLHF; CDR3nt: TGTGCCAGCAGTGAGGGGGGAAATTCACCCCTCCACTTT
v_gene: TRBV5-1; j_gene: TRBJ2-3; len: 14; d_gene: -; abundance: -; CDR3aa: CASSFEGFTDTQYF; CDR3nt: TGCGCCAGCAGCTTTGAGGGCTTCACAGATACGCAGTATTTT
v_gene: TRBV10-3; j_gene: TRBJ2-1; len: 14; d_gene: -; abundance: few; CDR3aa: CAIGDSSSYNEQFF; CDR3nt: TGTGCCATCGGGGACTCGAGCTCCTACAATGAGCAGTTCTTC
v_gene: TRBV7-2; j_gene: TRBJ1-5; len: 14; d_gene: -; abundance: -; CDR3aa: CASSSNRVGQPQHF; CDR3nt: TGTGCCAGCAGCTCTAACAGGGTGGGGCAGCCCCAGCATTTT
v_gene: TRBV6-5; j_gene: TRBJ1-1; len: 14; d_gene: TRBD1; abundance: -; CDR3aa: CASSTGTGNTEAFF; CDR3nt: TGTGCCAGCAGCACCGGGACAGGGAACACTGAAGCTTTCTTT
v_gene: TRBV11-3; j_gene: TRBJ2-1; len: 14; d_gene: TRBD2; abundance: -; CDR3aa: CASSPPGLANEQFF; CDR3nt: TGTGCCAGCAGCCCGCCGGGACTAGCGAATGAGCAGTTCTTC